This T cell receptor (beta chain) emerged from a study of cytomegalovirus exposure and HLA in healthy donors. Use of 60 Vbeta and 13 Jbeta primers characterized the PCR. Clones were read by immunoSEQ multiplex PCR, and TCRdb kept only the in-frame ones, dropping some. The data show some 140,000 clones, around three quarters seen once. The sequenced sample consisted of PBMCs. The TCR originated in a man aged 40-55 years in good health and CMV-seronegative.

Here the CDR3 reads CATAPASGEETQYF. For the CDR3, the DNA is TGTGCCACCGCCCCAGCGAGCGGGGAAGAGACCCAGTACTTC. The chain uses TRBV2 and TRBJ2-5, with TRBD2 matching 7 bases. V shed 10 bases, J shed 3 bases, and the junction held 11 bases outside the gene matches. CDR3 length: 14 amino acids. The V gene's germline CDR1 is SNHLY and CDR2 FYNNEI.